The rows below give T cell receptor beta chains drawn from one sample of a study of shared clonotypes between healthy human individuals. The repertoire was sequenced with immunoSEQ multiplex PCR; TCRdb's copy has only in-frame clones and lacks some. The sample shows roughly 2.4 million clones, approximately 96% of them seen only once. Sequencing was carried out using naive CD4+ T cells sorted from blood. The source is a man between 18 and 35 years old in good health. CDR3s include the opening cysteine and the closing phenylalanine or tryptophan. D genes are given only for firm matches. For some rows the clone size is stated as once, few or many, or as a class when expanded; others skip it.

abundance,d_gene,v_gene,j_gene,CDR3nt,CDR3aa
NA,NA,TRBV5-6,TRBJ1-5,TGTGCCAGCAGTTTCGAGACAGTGAACCAGCCCCAGCATTTT,CASSFETVNQPQHF
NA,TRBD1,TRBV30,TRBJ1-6,TGTGCCTGGGAGGCAGGGGGAAATTCACCCCTCCACTTT,CAWEAGGNSPLHF
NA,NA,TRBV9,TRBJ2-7,TGTGCCAGCAGCGTAGGGGGTAGCGGAAACTACGAGCAGTACTTC,CASSVGGSGNYEQYF
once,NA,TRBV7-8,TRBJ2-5,TGTGCCAGCAGCTATAGCGGACGTATGACCCAGTACTTC,CASSYSGRMTQYF
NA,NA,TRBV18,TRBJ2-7,TGTGCCAGCTCGTACAGCTCCTACGAGCAGTACTTC,CASSYSSYEQYF
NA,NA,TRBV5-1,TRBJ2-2,TGCGCCAGCAGCTTGTTGGGGGGCGGCGGCACCGGGGAGCTGTTTTTT,CASSLLGGGGTGELFF
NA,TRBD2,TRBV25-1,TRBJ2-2,TGTGCCAGCAGTGAACCCGGGACTACCCTGACCGGGGAGCTGTTTTTT,CASSEPGTTLTGELFF
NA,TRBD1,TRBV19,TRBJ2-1,TGTGCCAGTAGGGGACAGGGGAAAAGGGTCGAACAGTTCTTC,CASRGQGKRVEQFF
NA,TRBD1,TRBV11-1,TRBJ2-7,TGTGCCAGCAGCCCCCGGGACAGATTCTCCTACGAGCAGTACTTC,CASSPRDRFSYEQYF
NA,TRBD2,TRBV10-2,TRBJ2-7,TGCGCCAGCCGATTAGCGGGGCTCTCCTACGAGCAGTACTTC,CASRLAGLSYEQYF
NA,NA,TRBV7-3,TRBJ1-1,TGTGCCAGCAGCTCCGGATCCCGCCCCGACACTGAAGCTTTCTTT,CASSSGSRPDTEAFF
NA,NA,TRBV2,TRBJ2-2,TGTGCCAGCAGTTACAACCGACTCAACACCGGGGAGCTGTTTTTT,CASSYNRLNTGELFF
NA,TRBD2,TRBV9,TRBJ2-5,TGTGCCAGCAGCGAGGGCAGAGCGGGAGTCGGAGAGACCCAGTACTTC,CASSEGRAGVGETQYF
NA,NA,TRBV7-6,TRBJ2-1,TGTGCCAGCAGCTTAGCGGACAGCGCAACATACAATGAGCAGTTCTTC,CASSLADSATYNEQFF
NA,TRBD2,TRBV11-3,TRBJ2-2,TGTGCCAGCAGCTCCGGACTAGCGCCCACCGGGGAGCTGTTTTTT,CASSSGLAPTGELFF
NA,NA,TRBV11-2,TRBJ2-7,TGTGCCAGCAGCCCTATTTGGCGGGACAGATCGACCTACGAGCAGTACTTC,CASSPIWRDRSTYEQYF
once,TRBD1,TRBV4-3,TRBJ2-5,TGCGCCAGCAGCCTAGGGACAGGGGGATTGGAGACCCAGTACTTC,CASSLGTGGLETQYF
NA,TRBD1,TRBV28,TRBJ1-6,TGTGCCAGCAGTTTCCCTCGGGACAGGGCGGGCAATTCACCCCTCCACTTT,CASSFPRDRAGNSPLHF
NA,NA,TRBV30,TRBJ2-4,TGTGCCCTCGAGCGTTTAGCCAAAAACATTCAGTACTTC,CALERLAKNIQYF
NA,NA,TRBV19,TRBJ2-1,TGTGCCAGTAGCGCGAGGGGGGATGAGCAGTTCTTC,CASSARGDEQFF
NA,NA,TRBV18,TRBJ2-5,TGTGCCAGCTCACCAACTCCGGGGTACGGGCCGAAGGAGACCCAGTACTTC,CASSPTPGYGPKETQYF
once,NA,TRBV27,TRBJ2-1,TGTGCCAGCAGTTTCAAGCGGCCCACCTACAATGAGCAGTTCTTC,CASSFKRPTYNEQFF
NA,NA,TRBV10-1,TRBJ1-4,TGCGCCAGCAGTGGGACCTCGTTCGGACCGAATGAAAAACTGTTTTTT,CASSGTSFGPNEKLFF
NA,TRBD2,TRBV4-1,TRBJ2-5,TGCGCCAGCAGCCATGCCCGGGGGGGCCAATTCAAGATAGAGACCCAGTACTTC,CASSHARGGQFKIETQYF
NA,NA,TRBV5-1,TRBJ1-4,TGCGCCACCAAGAAAACCGAAGGGTTGAATGAAAAACTGTTTTTT,CATKKTEGLNEKLFF
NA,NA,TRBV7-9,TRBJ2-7,TGTGCCAGCAGCATGGACCGATACGAGCAGTACTTC,CASSMDRYEQYF
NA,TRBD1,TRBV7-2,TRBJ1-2,TGTGCCAGCAGCTTAGCGCACCAACAGGGGAAGGGAGGCTACACCTTC,CASSLAHQQGKGGYTF
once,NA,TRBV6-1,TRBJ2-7,TGTGCCAGCACCCACAATGGTAGGGAACTGTACGAGCAGTACTTC,CASTHNGRELYEQYF
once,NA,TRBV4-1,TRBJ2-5,TGCGCCAGCAGCCAGGTAACTAGCTTCGGAGAGACCCAGTACTTC,CASSQVTSFGETQYF
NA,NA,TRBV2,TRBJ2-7,TGTGCCAGCAGCGGGTCCTACGAGCAGTACTTC,CASSGSYEQYF
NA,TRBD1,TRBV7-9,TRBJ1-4,TGTGCCAGCAGCTTAACAGGGGCTAATGAAAAACTGTTTTTT,CASSLTGANEKLFF
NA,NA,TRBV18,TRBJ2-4,TGTGCCAGCTCACCACCGTCGGCCGGTAAAAACATTCAGTACTTC,CASSPPSAGKNIQYF
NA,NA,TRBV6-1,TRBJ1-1,TGTGCCAGCAGTGAAATTTATAGGGACCGTGCTTTCTTT,CASSEIYRDRAFF
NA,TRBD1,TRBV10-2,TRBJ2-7,TGCGCCAGCGGGGACAGGGGATCCTACGAGCAGTACTTC,CASGDRGSYEQYF
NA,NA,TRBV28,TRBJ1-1,TGTGCCAGCACCACGAACACTGAAGCTTTCTTT,CASTTNTEAFF
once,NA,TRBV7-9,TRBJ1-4,TGTGCCAGCAGCTTAGTACAGGGTAATGAAAAACTGTTTTTT,CASSLVQGNEKLFF
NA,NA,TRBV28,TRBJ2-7,TGTGCCAGCAGTTTGACAGGGAACGGGGGGGGTTTGTTTGAGCAGTACTTC,CASSLTGNGGGLFEQYF
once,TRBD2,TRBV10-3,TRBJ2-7,TGTGCCATCAGTGAGTGGACTAGCGGGGGGTACGAGCAGTACTTC,CAISEWTSGGYEQYF
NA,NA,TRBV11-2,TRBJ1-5,TGTGCCAGCAGCCCCCAATCGTATCAGCCCCAGCATTTT,CASSPQSYQPQHF
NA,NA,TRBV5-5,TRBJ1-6,TGTGCCAGCAGCCGTCTGGTTGGGGGATCCAATTCACCCCTCCACTTT,CASSRLVGGSNSPLHF
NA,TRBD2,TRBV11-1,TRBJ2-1,TGTGCCAGCAGCTTTAGCGGGGGGATAAACAATGAGCAGTTCTTC,CASSFSGGINNEQFF
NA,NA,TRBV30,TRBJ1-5,TGTGCCTGGAGTCCGTCCGTAAGGCTAACCGTTCAGCCCCAGCATTTT,CAWSPSVRLTVQPQHF
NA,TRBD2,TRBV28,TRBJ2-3,TGTGCCAGCAGTTTGGGACTAAGGACAGATACGCAGTATTTT,CASSLGLRTDTQYF
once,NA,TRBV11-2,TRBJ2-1,TGTGCCAGCAGCCGGAGCGACAGCTCCTACAATGAGCAGTTCTTC,CASSRSDSSYNEQFF
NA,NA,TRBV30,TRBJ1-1,TGTGCCTGGAGTAGACAGATTGAGGGCACTGAAGCTTTCTTT,CAWSRQIEGTEAFF
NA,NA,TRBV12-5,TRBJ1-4,TGTGCTAGTGCCCGGACAGTTAATGAAAAACTGTTTTTT,CASARTVNEKLFF
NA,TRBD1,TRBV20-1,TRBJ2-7,TGCAGTGCAACAGGGGTGTACGAGCAGTACTTC,CSATGVYEQYF
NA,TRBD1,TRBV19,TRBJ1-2,TGTGCCAGTAGTTTCCGGACAGGGGGCGACTTTAACTATGGCTACACCTTC,CASSFRTGGDFNYGYTF
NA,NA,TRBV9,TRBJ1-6,TGTGCCAGCAGCGTAGGAGGGGCGGCTTCACCCCTCCACTTT,CASSVGGAASPLHF
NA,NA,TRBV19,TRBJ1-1,TGTGCCAGTAGTATACAGGGTGACACTGAAGCTTTCTTT,CASSIQGDTEAFF
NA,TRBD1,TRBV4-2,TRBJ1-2,TGTGCCAGCAGCCAAGGTTCTATTAGGACAGGGGCCAACTATGGCTACACCTTC,CASSQGSIRTGANYGYTF
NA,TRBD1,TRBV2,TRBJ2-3,TGTGCCAGCAGGGGGACAGGTCGGACAGATACGCAGTATTTT,CASRGTGRTDTQYF